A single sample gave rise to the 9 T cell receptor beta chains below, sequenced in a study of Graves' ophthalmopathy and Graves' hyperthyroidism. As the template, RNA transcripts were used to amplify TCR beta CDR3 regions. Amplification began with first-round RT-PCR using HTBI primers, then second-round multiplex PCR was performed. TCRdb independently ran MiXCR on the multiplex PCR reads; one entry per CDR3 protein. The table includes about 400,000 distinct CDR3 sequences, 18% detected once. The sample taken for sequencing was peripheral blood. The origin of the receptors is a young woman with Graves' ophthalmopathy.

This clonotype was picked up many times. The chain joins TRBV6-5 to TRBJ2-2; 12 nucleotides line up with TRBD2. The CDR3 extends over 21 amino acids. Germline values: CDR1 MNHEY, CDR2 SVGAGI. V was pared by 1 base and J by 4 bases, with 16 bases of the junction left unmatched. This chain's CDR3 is CASSYYPLELAGGEGTGELFF. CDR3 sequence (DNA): TGTGCCAGCAGTTACTACCCCCTCGAGCTAGCGGGAGGGGAGGGCACCGGGGAGCTGTTTTTT.

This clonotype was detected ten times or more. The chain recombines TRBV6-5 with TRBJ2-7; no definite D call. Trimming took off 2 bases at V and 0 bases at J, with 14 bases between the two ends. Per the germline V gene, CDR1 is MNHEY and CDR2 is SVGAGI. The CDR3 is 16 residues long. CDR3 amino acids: CASSYRANHFSYEQYF. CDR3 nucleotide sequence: TGTGCCAGCAGTTACAGGGCGAACCATTTCTCCTACGAGCAGTACTTC.

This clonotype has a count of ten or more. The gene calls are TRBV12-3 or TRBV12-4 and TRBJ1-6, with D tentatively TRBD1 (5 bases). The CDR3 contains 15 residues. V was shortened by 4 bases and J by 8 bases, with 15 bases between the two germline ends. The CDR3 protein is CASSWYRLGYSPLHF. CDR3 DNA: TGTGCCAGCAGTTGGTACAGGCTTGGCTATTCACCCCTCCACTTT.

The CDR3 loop reads CASSPLQGLALGVTEAFF. For the CDR3, the DNA is TGTGCCAGCTCACCCCTGCAGGGCCTAGCCCTCGGGGTCACTGAAGCTTTCTTT. The genes are TRBV18 and TRBJ1-1, with a possible D match to TRBD1 (5 bases). The CDR3 covers 18 residues. V was cut by 3 bases and J by 4 bases, with 24 bases left in between. CDR1 and CDR2 (germline): KGHSH, LQKENI.

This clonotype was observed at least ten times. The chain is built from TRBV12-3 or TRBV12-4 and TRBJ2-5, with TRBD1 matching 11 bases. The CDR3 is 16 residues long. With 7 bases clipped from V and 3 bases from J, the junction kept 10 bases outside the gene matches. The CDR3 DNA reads TGTGCCAGCAACCCTGGCCCGGGACAGGGGGAAGAGACCCAGTACTTC. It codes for CASNPGPGQGEETQYF.

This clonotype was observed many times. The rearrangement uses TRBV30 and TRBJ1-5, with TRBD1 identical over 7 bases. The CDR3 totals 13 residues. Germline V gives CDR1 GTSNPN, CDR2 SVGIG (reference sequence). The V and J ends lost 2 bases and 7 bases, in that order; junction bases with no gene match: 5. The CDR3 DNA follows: TGTGCCTGGAGTACAGGGGCAGGACAGCCCCAGCATTTT. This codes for CAWSTGAGQPQHF.

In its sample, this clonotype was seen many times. As DNA, the CDR3 is TGTGCCAGCAGTTGGACTAGCGGTCCCTACGAGCAGTACTTC. Translation gives CASSWTSGPYEQYF. The V call is TRBV6-2 or TRBV6-3, the J call TRBJ2-7; 10 bases map to TRBD2. Germline V lookup: CDR1 MNHEY, CDR2 SVGEGT. Unmatched junction bases numbered 2, after V lost 4 bases and J lost 2 bases. CDR3 length: 14 amino acids.

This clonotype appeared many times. The CDR3 protein is CASGKTSGAQYF. CDR3 DNA sequence: TGTGCCAGCGGAAAGACTAGCGGGGCCCAGTACTTC. This chain links TRBV6-2 or TRBV6-3 with TRBJ2-5; 11 bases agree with TRBD2. V shed 8 bases, J shed 9 bases, and the junction held 5 bases outside the gene matches. The CDR3 is 12 residues long. Germline values: CDR1 MNHEY, CDR2 SVGEGT.

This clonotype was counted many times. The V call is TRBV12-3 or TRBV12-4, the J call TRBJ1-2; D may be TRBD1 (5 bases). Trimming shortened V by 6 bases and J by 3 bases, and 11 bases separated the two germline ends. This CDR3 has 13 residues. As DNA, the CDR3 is TGTGCCAGCAGCCCCCAGGGTGACTATGGCTACACCTTC. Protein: CASSPQGDYGYTF.